This entry lists 10 T cell receptor beta chains sequenced from one sample in a study of T-cell reconstitution after alpha-beta-depleted transplantation in children. TCRbeta library preparation incorporated unique molecular identifiers. TCRdb recomputed calls from the PCR reads with MiXCR, one row per CDR3 protein. The sample yields 75,000 to 100,000 distinct CDR3 sequences, roughly 8.4% seen once. The sequences come from PBMCs from the stem cell graft donor, collected from the stem cell graft. The receptors originated from a human donor who donated a stem cell graft to a child with congenital amegakaryocytic thrombocytopenia.

The sample holds many counts of this clonotype. The gene calls are TRBV7-2 and TRBJ1-2; no clear D gene. The CDR3 consists of 16 residues. Trimming pared 3 bases from V and 0 bases from J, leaving 14 bases between. Germline V gene lookup returns CDR1 SGHTA and CDR2 FQGNSA. For the CDR3, the DNA is TGTGCCAGCAGCTTGGATAGAGTCCAGACTAACTATGGCTACACCTTC. Translated: CASSLDRVQTNYGYTF.

At least ten counts were recorded for this clonotype. This chain links TRBV28 with TRBJ2-5; no clear D. The CDR3 totals 13 residues. CDR1 is MDHEN, CDR2 SYDVKM, per germline. V shed 5 bases and J shed 0 bases, with 7 bases lying between them. This CDR3 is CASSPPNQETQYF. CDR3 DNA sequence: TGTGCCAGCAGTCCCCCCAACCAAGAGACCCAGTACTTC.

The rearrangement links TRBV7-9 to TRBJ1-2; a weak D match, TRBD1 (6 bases). The V end lost 4 bases, the J end lost 3 bases, and 9 bases lay between the germline ends. The CDR3 is 13 residues long. Germline V gene data show CDR1 as SEHNR and CDR2 as FQNEAQ (reference sequence). As DNA, the CDR3 is TGTGCCAGCAGCTCTTCAGGGGACTATGGCTACACCTTC. This translates into CASSSSGDYGYTF.

Concerning this clonotype itself: This clone may be a read error of a much larger clone one base away. CDR3 amino acids: CASSPQGGSPLHF. The CDR3 nucleotides are TGTGCCAGCAGCCCACAGGGGGGTTCACCCCTCCACTTT. The chain joins TRBV6-1 to TRBJ1-6, with TRBD1 matching over 8 bases. The CDR3 runs 13 residues. V gave up 6 bases and J gave up 9 bases; unmatched junction bases: 4. Germline CDR1 and CDR2: MNHNS and SASEGT.

Many counts were recorded for this clonotype. The chain uses TRBV7-7 and TRBJ2-7, with no clear D. Trimming removed 2 bases at V and 3 bases at J, with 8 bases between. CDR1 and CDR2 from the germline V gene are SSHAT and FNYEAQ (reference sequence). The CDR3 runs 13 residues. CDR3 sequence (DNA): TGTGCCAGCAGCTTAACCGTCGGCTACGAGCAGTACTTC. Protein sequence: CASSLTVGYEQYF. Drawing the rest from reference TRBV7-7 and TRBJ2-7, the complete variable domain is GAGVSQSPRYKVTKRGQDVTLRCDPISSHATLYWYQQALGQGPEFLTYFNYEAQPDKSGLPSDRFSAERPEGSISTLTIQRTEQRDSAMYRCASSLTVGYEQYFGPGTRLTVT.

This clonotype occurred many times. The chain recombines TRBV12-3 or TRBV12-4 with TRBJ2-1, with D possibly called TRBD1 or TRBD2 (5 bases each). Trimming took off 3 bases at V and 8 bases at J, with 11 bases between the two ends. This CDR3 is 13 amino acids long. DNA of the CDR3: TGTGCCAGCAGTTTTTCTCGGGGCGATGAGCAGTTCTTC. Encoded protein: CASSFSRGDEQFF.

The chain has TRBV21-1 and TRBJ2-6; TRBD1, the D gene given by the table, was not confirmed from the DNA. TRBV21-1 is a pseudogene. The CDR3 contains 17 residues. CDR3: CASSSRDRYSGANVLTF. CDR3 DNA sequence: TGTGCCAGCAGCTCCCGGGACCGGTACTCTGGGGCCAACGTCCTGACTTTC.

This clonotype was seen repeatedly, ten times or more. The genes are TRBV6-2 or TRBV6-3 and TRBJ2-4, with D perhaps matching TRBD1 (6 bases). Looked up from germline, CDR1 is MNHEY and CDR2 is SVGEGT. The CDR3 contains 17 residues. The V end lost 0 bases, the J end lost 3 bases, and 15 bases lay between the germline ends. CDR3 sequence reads: CASSYSISRQVKNIQYF. The CDR3 DNA reads as TGTGCCAGCAGTTACTCGATCTCTCGACAGGTCAAAAACATTCAGTACTTC.

This clonotype appeared many times. The chain uses TRBV5-8 and TRBJ2-1, with 9 positions matching TRBD1. Unmatched junction bases numbered 6, after V lost 3 bases and J lost 5 bases. CDR3 size: 15 residues. Germline V lookup: CDR1 SGHTS, CDR2 YDEGEE. The CDR3 loop is CASSSRDRENNEQFF. The CDR3, as DNA: TGTGCCAGCAGCTCGCGGGACAGGGAAAACAATGAGCAGTTCTTC.

The sample holds many counts of this clonotype. The J gene is TRBJ2-5, the V gene TRBV5-1, with D uncertain. This CDR3 is 14 amino acids long. Germline V gene data show CDR1 as SGHRS and CDR2 as YFSETQ. Trimming pared 0 bases from V and 5 bases from J, leaving 11 bases between. The CDR3 region is CASSLAPSHETQYF. CDR3 bases: TGCGCCAGCAGCTTGGCCCCCAGCCATGAGACCCAGTACTTC.